The 30 T cell receptor beta chains reported below all come from one sample, sequenced in a study of T cell changes during pregnancy in multiple sclerosis. Only in-frame clones appear in the TCRdb table, and some are missing; sequencing was by immunoSEQ multiplex PCR. The table has 60,000 to 70,000 clones, approximately 90% seen once. The sample consisted of peripheral blood, taken in the third trimester of pregnancy. Receptors originate from a female donor in good health, enrolled as a control in a pregnancy study.

V is TRBV10-2 and J is TRBJ1-2; unclear D gene. Trimming shortened V by 3 bases and J by 0 bases, and 8 bases separated the two germline ends. This CDR3 spans 14 amino acids. Germline loops: CDR1 WSHSY, CDR2 SAAADI. For the CDR3, the DNA is TGCGCCAGCAGTGATCCCACAACTAACTATGGCTACACCTTC. It yields the protein CASSDPTTNYGYTF.

This chain uses TRBV2 with TRBJ1-3; D is undetermined. The CDR3 has 16 amino acids. CDR1 and CDR2 from the germline V gene are SNHLY and FYNNEI. The V end lost 6 bases, the J end lost 4 bases, and 19 bases lay between the germline ends. CDR3 bases: TGTGCCAGCAGCAAAGAGGGTCCCCGGAGAGGAAACACCATATATTTT. Its translation: CASSKEGPRRGNTIYF.

This chain uses TRBV13 with TRBJ1-1; a possible D gene is TRBD1 (5 bases). Deletions cut 5 bases from V and 0 bases from J, with 10 bases between. The CDR3 is 14 residues long. Germline values: CDR1 PRHDT, CDR2 FYEKMQ (reference sequence). CDR3 amino acids: CASSVDRLNTEAFF. The CDR3 DNA reads TGTGCCAGCAGCGTCGACAGATTGAACACTGAAGCTTTCTTT.

This chain's CDR3 is CASSSEDRGYEQYF. CDR3 DNA: TGTGCCAGCAGCTCCGAGGACAGGGGCTACGAGCAGTACTTC. The chain uses TRBV7-8 and TRBJ2-7; 9 bases are a match to TRBD1. Germline V gene data show CDR1 as SGHVS and CDR2 as FQNEAQ. The CDR3 is 14 residues long. Unmatched junction bases numbered 4, after V lost 4 bases and J lost 3 bases.

The chain is built from TRBV7-2 and TRBJ2-3; D not certain. V lost 2 bases and J lost 2, with 17 bases in between. The CDR3 is 17 amino acids. Looked up from germline, CDR1 is SGHTA and CDR2 is FQGNSA. CDR3 nucleotides: TGTGCCAGCAGCTTAAAAGGTCCCCGAGGAGACACAGATACGCAGTATTTT. Translation: CASSLKGPRGDTDTQYF.

The chain links TRBV5-6 to TRBJ1-6, with D perhaps TRBD1 (5 bases). Germline V CDR1 and CDR2: SGHDT, YYEEEE. Trimming took 0 bases from V and 6 from J, leaving 10 bases between them. The CDR3 spans 15 residues. The CDR3 sequence: CASSLVSGGNSPLHF. The CDR3 DNA is TGTGCCAGCAGCTTGGTGTCGGGGGGTAATTCACCCCTCCACTTT.

This chain links TRBV7-3 with TRBJ1-1; D unclear. The CDR3 spans 14 residues. CDR1 is SGHTA, CDR2 FQGTGA, per germline. V lost 5 bases, J lost 4 bases, and 14 bases lay in between. CDR3 DNA sequence: TGTGCCAGCAGCCTCCTCCCTGCCGGCACTGAAGCTTTCTTT. Translated: CASSLLPAGTEAFF.

The genes are TRBV28 and TRBJ1-2; D call uncertain. Germline CDR1 is MDHEN and CDR2 is SYDVKM. CDR3 length: 13 residues. The V end lost 7 bases, the J end lost 7 bases, and 16 bases lay between the germline ends. This CDR3 reads CASIFGPGSGYTF. CDR3 DNA: TGTGCCAGCATCTTTGGGCCGGGGTCTGGCTACACCTTC.

This chain uses TRBV27 with TRBJ2-1, with D possibly TRBD1 on 6 matching bases. The CDR3 consists of 17 residues. Trimming took 11 bases from V and 8 from J, leaving 31 bases between them. The germline CDR1 and CDR2 sequences are MNHEY and SMNVEV (reference sequence). CDR3 region: CASQGPSGLRLGYEQFF. The CDR3 nucleotides are TGTGCCTCCCAGGGGCCAAGTGGACTTCGACTCGGCTATGAGCAGTTCTTC.

V and J are TRBV7-9 and TRBJ2-6; a weak D match, TRBD1 (5 bases). This CDR3 has 15 residues. CDR1 SEHNR and CDR2 FQNEAQ come from the germline V gene (reference sequence). The V end lost 3 bases, the J end lost 1 base, and 7 bases lay between the germline ends. The CDR3 sequence is CASSLWTSGANVLTF. Written as DNA, the CDR3 is TGTGCCAGCAGCTTGTGGACATCTGGGGCCAACGTCCTGACTTTC.

The chain couples TRBV4-1 to TRBJ1-3, with D hard to call. V lost 1 base to trimming and J lost 0 bases, with 16 bases between them. The CDR3 covers 18 residues. Germline V CDR1 and CDR2: MGHRA, YSYEKL. The CDR3 DNA reads as TGCGCCAGCAGCCAAGGACGGGCTTGGCGGGACTCTGGAAACACCATATATTTT. This gives the protein CASSQGRAWRDSGNTIYF.

The chain combines TRBV7-2 with TRBJ1-2, with 11 bases lining up with TRBD1. Germline loops: CDR1 SGHTA, CDR2 FQGNSA. The CDR3 has 13 amino acids. V lost 6 bases and J lost 7; bases outside the gene matches: 4. DNA of the CDR3: TGTGCCAGCAGACCGGGACAGGGGGGTGGCTACACCTTC. Protein sequence: CASRPGQGGGYTF.

The chain combines TRBV15 with TRBJ1-6; no firm D call. The V gene's germline CDR1 is LNHNV and CDR2 YYDKDF (reference sequence). The CDR3 runs 19 residues. V dropped 3 bases and J dropped 0 bases, with 18 bases sitting between them. CDR3 protein: CATSSHWSPGSSYNSPLHF. The CDR3 nucleotides are TGTGCCACCAGCAGCCATTGGTCCCCCGGGAGCTCCTATAATTCACCCCTCCACTTT.

This rearrangement joins TRBV11-2 to TRBJ1-2; 8 bases align to TRBD1. The CDR3 extends over 15 amino acids. CDR1 is SGHAT, CDR2 FQNNGV, per germline. V dropped 3 bases and J dropped 4; count of bases not matched to a gene: 7. CDR3 sequence: CASSLAGGVGYGYTF. The CDR3 DNA is TGTGCCAGCAGCTTGGCAGGGGGCGTCGGCTATGGCTACACCTTC. Full variable domain (outside the CDR3, taken from reference TRBV11-2 and TRBJ1-2): EAGVAQSPRYKIIEKRQSVAFWCNPISGHATLYWYQQILGQGPKLLIQFQNNGVVDDSQLPKDRFSAERLKGVDSTLKIQPAKLEDSAVYLCASSLAGGVGYGYTFGSGTRLTVV.

This chain joins TRBV25-1 and TRBJ1-4; a weak D match, TRBD1 (6 bases). The CDR3 contains 16 residues. Germline lookup yields CDR1 MGHDK and CDR2 SYGVNS. V was trimmed by 4 bases and J by 6 bases, leaving 18 bases between them. As DNA, the CDR3 is TGTGCCAGCAGTGGAGGACAGACCCTTCGCCATGAAAAACTGTTTTTT. Protein product: CASSGGQTLRHEKLFF.

The chain joins TRBV29-1 to TRBJ2-3, with TRBD2 identical over 9 bases. The length of the CDR3 is 14 residues. V was pared by 3 bases and J by 1 base, with 2 bases of the junction left unmatched. Germline loops: CDR1 SQVTM, CDR2 ANQGSEA. CDR3 region: CSVDPSGGTDTQYF. CDR3 sequence (DNA): TGCAGCGTTGATCCTAGCGGGGGCACAGATACGCAGTATTTT.

This clone was picked up a small number of times. The chain employs TRBV13 and TRBJ2-1, with 8 positions matching TRBD1. The germline V gene has CDR1 PRHDT and CDR2 FYEKMQ (reference sequence). J was trimmed by 1 base and V by 5 bases; bases with no gene match: 4. The CDR3 is 15 amino acids. The CDR3 DNA reads TGTGCCAGCAGCAGCCGGGACAGGTCCTACAATGAGCAGTTCTTC. Residues: CASSSRDRSYNEQFF. Full variable domain (outside the CDR3, taken from reference TRBV13 and TRBJ2-1): AAGVIQSPRHLIKEKRETATLKCYPIPRHDTVYWYQQGPGQDPQFLISFYEKMQSDKGSIPDRFSAQQFSDYHSELNMSSLELGDSALYFCASSSRDRSYNEQFFGPGTRLTVL.

The chain uses TRBV11-2 and TRBJ2-5; 7 bases line up with TRBD2. Germline V gives CDR1 SGHAT, CDR2 FQNNGV. This CDR3 is 15 amino acids long. Trimming took 1 base from V and 0 from J; bases not matched to a gene: 2. CDR3 region: CASSLVRGYQETQYF. The CDR3 DNA is TGTGCCAGCAGCTTAGTGCGGGGGTACCAAGAGACCCAGTACTTC. The whole variable domain, filled in from reference TRBV11-2 and TRBJ2-5, reads EAGVAQSPRYKIIEKRQSVAFWCNPISGHATLYWYQQILGQGPKLLIQFQNNGVVDDSQLPKDRFSAERLKGVDSTLKIQPAKLEDSAVYLCASSLVRGYQETQYFGPGTRLLVL.

As for this clone: Other DNA sequences in the sample encode the same CDR3. The chain recombines TRBV9 with TRBJ2-7, with 8 bases aligning to TRBD2. Germline CDR1 and CDR2: SGDLS and YYNGEE. The ends lost 0 bases at V and 3 bases at J; junction bases unmatched: 5. The CDR3 loop spans 15 amino acids. The CDR3 loop reads CASSVGGLGGYEQYF. CDR3 bases: TGTGCCAGCAGCGTAGGGGGACTAGGTGGCTACGAGCAGTACTTC.

This chain joins TRBV19 and TRBJ2-7, with a weak D call TRBD1 (6 bases). Trimming left V 0 bases short and J 3 bases short, with 12 bases between. Germline V gene data show CDR1 as LNHDA and CDR2 as SQIVND (reference sequence). This CDR3 has 15 residues. The CDR3 region is CASSIEGGISYEQYF. Written as DNA, the CDR3 is TGTGCCAGTAGTATAGAAGGGGGAATAAGCTACGAGCAGTACTTC.

This clone was recorded a few times. The chain carries TRBV7-2 and TRBJ1-1; 7 bases are a match to TRBD1. This CDR3 has 14 residues. V gave up 2 bases and J gave up 3 bases; unmatched junction bases: 3. Per germline, CDR1 SGHTA and CDR2 FQGNSA. CDR3 loop: CASSLQGEYTEAFF. The CDR3 bases are TGTGCCAGCAGCTTACAGGGGGAGTACACTGAAGCTTTCTTT.

This clone was observed once. The V and J genes are TRBV6-5 and TRBJ2-5, with TRBD2 as a possible D gene (5 bases). The CDR3 sequence is 15 residues long. Germline CDR1 MNHEY, CDR2 SVGAGI. V lost 0 bases and J 5 bases, leaving 13 bases between the germline ends. As DNA, the CDR3 is TGTGCCAGCAGTTACTCGAGGGCCACGGGGGAGACCCAGTACTTC. Amino acids: CASSYSRATGETQYF.

The rearrangement joins TRBV4-3 to TRBJ1-2; D is ambiguous. Germline loops: CDR1 LGHNA, CDR2 YSLEER. The CDR3 extends over 14 amino acids. The V and J ends lost 0 bases and 2 bases respectively, with 7 bases between them. The CDR3 spells CASSQDMSNYGYTF. CDR3 in DNA: TGCGCCAGCAGCCAAGATATGAGCAACTATGGCTACACCTTC.

The V gene is TRBV19, the J gene TRBJ1-2; no firm D call. From germline, CDR1 is LNHDA and CDR2 SQIVND (reference sequence). Trimming removed 3 bases at V and 2 bases at J, with 16 bases between. This CDR3 spans 16 amino acids. CDR3 in amino acids: CASSMGRLPINYGYTF. CDR3 sequence (DNA): TGTGCCAGTAGTATGGGGAGACTACCGATCAACTATGGCTACACCTTC.

This chain connects TRBV7-2 to TRBJ2-5, with 14 positions matching TRBD2. The CDR3 length is 17 residues. Unmatched junction bases numbered 8, after V lost 4 bases and J lost 4 bases. Germline assignment: CDR1 SGHTA and CDR2 FQGNSA. The CDR3 sequence: CASSSGTSGGRGETQYF. In DNA, the CDR3 is TGTGCCAGCAGCTCGGGGACTAGCGGGGGCCGGGGAGAGACCCAGTACTTC.

This chain connects TRBV7-8 to TRBJ2-1; D is uncertain. This CDR3 is 16 amino acids long. V was trimmed by 0 bases and J by 4 bases, leaving 13 bases between them. Looked up from germline, CDR1 is SGHVS and CDR2 is FQNEAQ. This chain's CDR3 is CASSLASYHPYNEQFF. The CDR3 DNA sequence: TGTGCCAGCAGCTTAGCGTCCTATCACCCTTACAATGAGCAGTTCTTC.

The chain is built from TRBV7-2 and TRBJ1-3, with D possibly being TRBD1 (6 bases). Trimming removed 5 bases at V and 0 bases at J, with 14 bases between. The CDR3 sequence is 16 residues long. Looked up from germline, CDR1 is SGHTA and CDR2 is FQGNSA. CDR3 DNA: TGTGCCAGCAGCCGCGGACAGTTAAGCTCTGGAAACACCATATATTTT. Translating gives CASSRGQLSSGNTIYF.

This clone turned up a few times. Distinct nucleotide sequences in the sample also encode this CDR3. The chain uses TRBV28 and TRBJ1-6; possibly TRBD1 for D (5 bases). Trimming pared 2 bases from V and 4 bases from J, leaving 9 bases between. There are 15 residues in the CDR3. Germline V CDR1 and CDR2: MDHEN, SYDVKM. CDR3 sequence (DNA): TGTGCCAGCAGTTTAAGCAGACAGTATAATTCACCCCTCCACTTT. Its translation: CASSLSRQYNSPLHF.

The chain has TRBV9 and TRBJ2-3, with 10 bases aligning to TRBD2. The ends lost 0 bases at V and 4 bases at J; junction bases unmatched: 11. The CDR3 sequence is 18 residues long. CDR1 and CDR2 (germline): SGDLS, YYNGEE. CDR3 sequence (DNA): TGTGCCAGCAGCGTAGCGGGTCAGCGGGGGGGCAGAGCAGATACGCAGTATTTT. This encodes CASSVAGQRGGRADTQYF.

V and J are TRBV27 and TRBJ1-1; 8 bases agree with TRBD1. Trimming took 6 bases from V and 4 from J; bases not matched to a gene: 10. Germline lookup yields CDR1 MNHEY and CDR2 SMNVEV (reference sequence). The CDR3 covers 15 residues. CDR3 sequence (DNA): TGTGCCAGCAGCTTAACCGGGACAGGTGGCACTGAAGCTTTCTTT. As protein: CASSLTGTGGTEAFF.